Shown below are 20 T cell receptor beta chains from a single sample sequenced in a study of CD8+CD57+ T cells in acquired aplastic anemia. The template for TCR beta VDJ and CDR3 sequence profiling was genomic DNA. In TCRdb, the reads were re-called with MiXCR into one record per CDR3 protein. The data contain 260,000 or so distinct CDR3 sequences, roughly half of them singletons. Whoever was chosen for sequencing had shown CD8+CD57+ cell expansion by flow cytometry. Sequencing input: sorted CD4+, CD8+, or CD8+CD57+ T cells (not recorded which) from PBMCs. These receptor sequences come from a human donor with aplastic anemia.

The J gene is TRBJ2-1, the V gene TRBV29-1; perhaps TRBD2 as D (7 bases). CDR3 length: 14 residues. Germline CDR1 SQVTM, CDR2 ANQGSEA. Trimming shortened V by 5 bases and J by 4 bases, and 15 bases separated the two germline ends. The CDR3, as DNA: TGCAGCGTTAAGGACGGGGGGACATACAATGAGCAGTTCTTC. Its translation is CSVKDGGTYNEQFF.

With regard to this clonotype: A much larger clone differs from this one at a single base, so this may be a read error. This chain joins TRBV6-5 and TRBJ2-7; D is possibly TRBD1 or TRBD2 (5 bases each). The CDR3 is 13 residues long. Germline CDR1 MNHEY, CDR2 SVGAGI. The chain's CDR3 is CASSYGAGTERYF. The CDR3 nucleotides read TGTGCCAGCAGTTACGGAGCAGGGACCGAGCGGTACTTC.

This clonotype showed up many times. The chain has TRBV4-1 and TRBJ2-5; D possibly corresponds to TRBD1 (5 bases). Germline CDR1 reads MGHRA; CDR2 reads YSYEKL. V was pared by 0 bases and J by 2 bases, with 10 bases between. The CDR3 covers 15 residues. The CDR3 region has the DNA TGCGCCAGCAGCCAAGATGGGGCATATCAAGAGACCCAGTACTTC. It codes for CASSQDGAYQETQYF.

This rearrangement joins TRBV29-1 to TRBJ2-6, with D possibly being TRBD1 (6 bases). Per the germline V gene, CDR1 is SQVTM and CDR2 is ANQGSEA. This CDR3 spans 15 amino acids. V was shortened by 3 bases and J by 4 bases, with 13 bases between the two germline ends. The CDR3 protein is CSVELQGTGANVLTF. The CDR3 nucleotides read TGCAGCGTTGAGCTACAGGGTACCGGGGCCAACGTCCTGACTTTC. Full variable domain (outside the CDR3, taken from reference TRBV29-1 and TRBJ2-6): SAVISQKPSRDICQRGTSLTIQCQVDSQVTMMFWYRQQPGQSLTLIATANQGSEATYESGFVIDKFPISRPNLTFSTLTVSNMSPEDSSIYLCSVELQGTGANVLTFGAGSRLTVL.

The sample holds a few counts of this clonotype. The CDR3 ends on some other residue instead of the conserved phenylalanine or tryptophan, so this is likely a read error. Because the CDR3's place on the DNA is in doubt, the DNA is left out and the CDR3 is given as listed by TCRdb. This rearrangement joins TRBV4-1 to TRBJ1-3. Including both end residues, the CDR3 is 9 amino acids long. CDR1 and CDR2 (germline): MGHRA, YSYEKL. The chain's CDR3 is CASSPEGNT.

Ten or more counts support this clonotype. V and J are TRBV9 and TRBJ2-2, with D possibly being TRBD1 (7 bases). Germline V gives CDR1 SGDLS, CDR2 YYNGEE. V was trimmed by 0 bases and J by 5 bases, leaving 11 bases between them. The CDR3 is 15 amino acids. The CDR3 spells CASSVETGRTGELFF. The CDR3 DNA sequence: TGTGCCAGCAGCGTAGAGACAGGGAGGACCGGGGAGCTGTTTTTT.

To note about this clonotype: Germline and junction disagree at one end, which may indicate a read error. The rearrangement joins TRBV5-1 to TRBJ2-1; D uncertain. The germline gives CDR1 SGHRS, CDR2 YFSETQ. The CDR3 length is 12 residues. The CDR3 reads CASSLVGYEQFF. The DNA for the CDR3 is TGTGCCAGCAGCTTAGTAGGGTATGAGCAGTTCTTC.

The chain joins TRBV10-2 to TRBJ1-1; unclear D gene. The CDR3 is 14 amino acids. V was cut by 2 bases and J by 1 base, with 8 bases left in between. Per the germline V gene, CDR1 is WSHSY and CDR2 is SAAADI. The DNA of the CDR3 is TGCGCCAGCAGTGAGGAGAAGCGGAACACTGAAGCTTTCTTT. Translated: CASSEEKRNTEAFF.

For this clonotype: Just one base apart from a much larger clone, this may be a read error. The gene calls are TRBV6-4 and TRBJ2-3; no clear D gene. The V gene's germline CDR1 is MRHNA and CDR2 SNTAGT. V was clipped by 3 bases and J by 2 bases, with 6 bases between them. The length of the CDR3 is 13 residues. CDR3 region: CASSEAFTDTQYF. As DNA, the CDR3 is TGTGCCAGCAGTGAGGCGTTCACAGATACGCAGTATTTT.

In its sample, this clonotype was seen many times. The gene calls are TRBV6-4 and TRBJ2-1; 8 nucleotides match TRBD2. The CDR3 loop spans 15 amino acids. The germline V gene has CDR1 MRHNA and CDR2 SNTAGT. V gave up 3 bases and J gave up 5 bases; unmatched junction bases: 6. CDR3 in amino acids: CASSESLAVNNEQFF. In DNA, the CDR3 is TGTGCCAGCAGTGAATCACTAGCGGTAAACAATGAGCAGTTCTTC.

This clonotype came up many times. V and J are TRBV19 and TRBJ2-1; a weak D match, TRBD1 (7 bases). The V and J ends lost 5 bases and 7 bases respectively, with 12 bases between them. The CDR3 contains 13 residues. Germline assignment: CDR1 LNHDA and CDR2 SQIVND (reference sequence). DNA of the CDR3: TGTGCCAGTAGTGGGGCAGGGGGGAATGAGCAGTTCTTC. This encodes CASSGAGGNEQFF.

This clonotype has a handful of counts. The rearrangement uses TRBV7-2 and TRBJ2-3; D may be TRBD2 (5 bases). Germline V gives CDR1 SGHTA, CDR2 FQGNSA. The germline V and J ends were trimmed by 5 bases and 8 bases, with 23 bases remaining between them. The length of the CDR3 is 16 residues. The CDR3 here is CASSTSTGESRGTQYF. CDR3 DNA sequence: TGTGCCAGCAGCACGTCTACCGGGGAGTCGAGAGGTACGCAGTATTTT. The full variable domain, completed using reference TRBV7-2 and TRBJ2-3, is GAGVSQSPSNKVTEKGKDVELRCDPISGHTALYWYRQSLGQGLEFLIYFQGNSAPDKSGLPSDRFSAERTGGSVSTLTIQRTQQEDSAVYLCASSTSTGESRGTQYFGPGTRLTVL.

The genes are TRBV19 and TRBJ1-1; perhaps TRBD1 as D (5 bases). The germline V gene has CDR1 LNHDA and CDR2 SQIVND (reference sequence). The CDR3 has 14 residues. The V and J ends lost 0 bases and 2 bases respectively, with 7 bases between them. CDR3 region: CASSIDRVNTEAFF. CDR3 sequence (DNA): TGTGCCAGTAGTATAGACAGGGTCAACACTGAAGCTTTCTTT.

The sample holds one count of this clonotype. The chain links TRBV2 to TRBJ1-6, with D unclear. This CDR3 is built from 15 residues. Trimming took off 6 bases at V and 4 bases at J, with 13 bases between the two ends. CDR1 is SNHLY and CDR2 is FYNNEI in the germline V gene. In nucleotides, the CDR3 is TGTGCCAGCAGAGGGCAGATCGTTTATAATTCACCCCTCCACTTT. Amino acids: CASRGQIVYNSPLHF.

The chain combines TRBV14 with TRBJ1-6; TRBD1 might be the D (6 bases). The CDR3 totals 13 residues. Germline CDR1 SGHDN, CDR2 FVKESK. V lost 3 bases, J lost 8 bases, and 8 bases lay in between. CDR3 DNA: TGTGCCAGCAGCCAGCAGGGGTATTCACCCCTCCACTTT. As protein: CASSQQGYSPLHF.

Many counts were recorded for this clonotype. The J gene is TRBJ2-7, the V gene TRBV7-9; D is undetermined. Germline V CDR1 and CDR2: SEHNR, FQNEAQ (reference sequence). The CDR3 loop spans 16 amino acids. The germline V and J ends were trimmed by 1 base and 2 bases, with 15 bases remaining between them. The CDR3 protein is CASSLVERASAYEQYF. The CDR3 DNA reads TGTGCCAGCAGCTTAGTGGAGCGAGCGTCTGCCTACGAGCAGTACTTC.

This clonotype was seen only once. The CDR3 nucleotides are TGTGCCAGCAGCCCGGCAGGCCATGGGTTCCATGGCTACACCTTC. Translating it yields CASSPAGHGFHGYTF. The chain has TRBV7-3 and TRBJ1-2; D unresolved. Trimming cost V 5 bases and J 6 bases, with 19 bases left between them. CDR1 and CDR2 (germline): SGHTA, FQGTGA. The CDR3 has 15 amino acids.

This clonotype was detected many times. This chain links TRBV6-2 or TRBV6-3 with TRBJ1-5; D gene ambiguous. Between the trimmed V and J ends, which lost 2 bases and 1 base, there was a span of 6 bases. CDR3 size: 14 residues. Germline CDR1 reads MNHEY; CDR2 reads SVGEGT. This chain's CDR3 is CASSYASSNQPQHF. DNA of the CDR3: TGTGCCAGCAGTTACGCGTCAAGCAATCAGCCCCAGCATTTT.

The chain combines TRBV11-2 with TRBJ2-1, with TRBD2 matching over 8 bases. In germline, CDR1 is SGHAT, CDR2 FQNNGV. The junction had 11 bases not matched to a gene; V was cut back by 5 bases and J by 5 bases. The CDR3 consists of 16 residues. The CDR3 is CASSLTSEYVHNEQFF. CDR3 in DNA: TGTGCCAGCAGCCTGACTAGCGAGTATGTCCACAATGAGCAGTTCTTC.

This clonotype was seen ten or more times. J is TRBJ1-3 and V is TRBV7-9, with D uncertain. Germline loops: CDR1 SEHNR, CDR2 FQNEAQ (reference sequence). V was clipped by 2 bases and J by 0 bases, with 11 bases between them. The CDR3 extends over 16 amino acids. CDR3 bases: TGTGCCAGCAGCTTACTGGCAGGAGCCTCTGGAAACACCATATATTTT. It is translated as CASSLLAGASGNTIYF.